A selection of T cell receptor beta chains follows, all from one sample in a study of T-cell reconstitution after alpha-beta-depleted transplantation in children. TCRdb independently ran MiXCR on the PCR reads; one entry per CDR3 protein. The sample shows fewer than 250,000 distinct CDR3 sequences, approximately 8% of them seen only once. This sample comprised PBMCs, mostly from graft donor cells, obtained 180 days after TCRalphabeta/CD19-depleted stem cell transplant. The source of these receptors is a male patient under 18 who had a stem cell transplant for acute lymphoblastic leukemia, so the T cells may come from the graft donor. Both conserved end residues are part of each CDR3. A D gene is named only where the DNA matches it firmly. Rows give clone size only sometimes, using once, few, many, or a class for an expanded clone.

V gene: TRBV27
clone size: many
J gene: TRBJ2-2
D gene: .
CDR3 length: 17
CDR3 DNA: TGTGCCAGCAGTTTGAGGTGGTCGCTCAGGGAGACCGGGGAGCTGTTTTTT
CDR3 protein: CASSLRWSLRETGELFF

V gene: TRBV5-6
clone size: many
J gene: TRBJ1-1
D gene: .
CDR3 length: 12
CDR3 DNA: TGTGCCAGCAGCTGGCGGGGCACTGAAGCTTTCTTT
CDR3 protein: CASSWRGTEAFF

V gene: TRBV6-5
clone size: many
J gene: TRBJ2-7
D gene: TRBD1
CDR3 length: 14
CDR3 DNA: TGTGCCAGCAGTTACGCGCTAGGGGGCGTCGAGCAGTACTTC
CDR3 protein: CASSYALGGVEQYF

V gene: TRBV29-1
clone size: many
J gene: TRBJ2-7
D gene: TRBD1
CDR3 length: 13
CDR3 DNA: TGCAGCGTTTCGGGACAGTTCTCCTACGAGCAGTACTTC
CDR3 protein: CSVSGQFSYEQYF

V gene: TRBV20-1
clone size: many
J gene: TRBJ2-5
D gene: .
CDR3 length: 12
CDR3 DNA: TGCAGTGCTAGAGAAGGCCCAGAGACCCAGTACTTC
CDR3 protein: CSAREGPETQYF

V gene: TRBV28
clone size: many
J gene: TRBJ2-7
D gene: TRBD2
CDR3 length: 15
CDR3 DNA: TGTGCCAGCAGTTTCCGGGGGGTTCTGTACTACGAGCAGTACTTC
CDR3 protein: CASSFRGVLYYEQYF

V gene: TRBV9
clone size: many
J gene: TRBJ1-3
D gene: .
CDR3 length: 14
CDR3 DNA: TGTGCCAGCAGCAAGGACGGCTCTGGAAACACCATATATTTT
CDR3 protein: CASSKDGSGNTIYF

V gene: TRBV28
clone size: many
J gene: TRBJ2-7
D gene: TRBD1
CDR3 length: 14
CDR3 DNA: TGTGCCAGCAGCTTAGGGACAGGGCCCTACGAGCAGTACTTC
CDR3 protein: CASSLGTGPYEQYF

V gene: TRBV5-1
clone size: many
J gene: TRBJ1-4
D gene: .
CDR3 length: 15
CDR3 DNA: TGCGCCAGCAGCCCTATTTACAATCCTAATGAAAAACTGTTTTTT
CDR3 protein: CASSPIYNPNEKLFF

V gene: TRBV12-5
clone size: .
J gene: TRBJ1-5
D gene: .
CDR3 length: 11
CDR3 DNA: TGTGCTAGTGGAATGAGTTGGCCCCAGCATTTT
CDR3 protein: CASGMSWPQHF

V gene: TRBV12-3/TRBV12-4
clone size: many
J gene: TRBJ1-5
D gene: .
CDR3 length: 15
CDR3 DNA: TGTGCCAGCAGTTCGGGGCTCCCGGGGAATCAGCCCCAGCATTTT
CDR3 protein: CASSSGLPGNQPQHF

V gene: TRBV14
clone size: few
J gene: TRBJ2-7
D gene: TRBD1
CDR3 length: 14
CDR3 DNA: TGTGCCAGCAGCCAGACCGGGACAGGGGACGAGCAGTACTTC
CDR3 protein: CASSQTGTGDEQYF

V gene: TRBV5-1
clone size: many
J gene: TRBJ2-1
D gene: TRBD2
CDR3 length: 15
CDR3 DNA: TGTGCCAGCAGCCTGAGACTAGCGGGAGGGAATGAGCAGTTCTTC
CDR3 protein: CASSLRLAGGNEQFF

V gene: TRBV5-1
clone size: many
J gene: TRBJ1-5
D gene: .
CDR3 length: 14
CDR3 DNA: TGCGCCAGCAGCCCTACAGGCGGTAATCAGCCCCAGCATTTT
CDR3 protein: CASSPTGGNQPQHF

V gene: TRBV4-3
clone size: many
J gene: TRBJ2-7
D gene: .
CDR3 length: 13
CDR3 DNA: TGCGCCAGCAGCCAAGAGAGGAGGGCCCTGGAGTACTTC
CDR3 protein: CASSQERRALEYF

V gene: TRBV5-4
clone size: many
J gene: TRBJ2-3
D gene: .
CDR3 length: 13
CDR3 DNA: TGTGCCAGCAGCCCGCCTGGACAGAAAGCGCAGTATTTT
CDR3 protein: CASSPPGQKAQYF

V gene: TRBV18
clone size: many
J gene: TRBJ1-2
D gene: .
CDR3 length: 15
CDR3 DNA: TGTGCCAGCTCACCACTCTCGGTCCGAATCTATGGCTACACCTTC
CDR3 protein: CASSPLSVRIYGYTF

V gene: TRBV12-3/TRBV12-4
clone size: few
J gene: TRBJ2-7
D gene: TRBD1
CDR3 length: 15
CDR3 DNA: TGTGCCAGCAGTTTAAGTGGACAGGGTACCTACGAGCAGTACTTC
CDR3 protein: CASSLSGQGTYEQYF

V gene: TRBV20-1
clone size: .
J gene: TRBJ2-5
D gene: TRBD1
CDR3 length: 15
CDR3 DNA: TGCAGTGCTAGAGCCACAGGGGTTTCTCAAGAGACCCAGTACTTC
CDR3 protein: CSARATGVSQETQYF

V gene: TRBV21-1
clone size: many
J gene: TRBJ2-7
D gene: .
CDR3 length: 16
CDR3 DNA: TGTGCCAGCAGCCCCGTAGGACGGGAGGGCCCCTACGAGCAGTACTTC
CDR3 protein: CASSPVGREGPYEQYF

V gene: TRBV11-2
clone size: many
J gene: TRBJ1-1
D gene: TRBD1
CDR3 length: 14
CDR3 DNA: TGTGCCAGCAGCCCACAGGGGGCGGGGGATGGAGCTTTCTTT
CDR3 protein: CASSPQGAGDGAFF

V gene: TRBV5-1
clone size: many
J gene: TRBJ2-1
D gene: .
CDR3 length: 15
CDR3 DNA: TGCGCCAGCAGCTCCCGGGACTCTTTCCTCAATGAGCAGTTCTTC
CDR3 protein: CASSSRDSFLNEQFF

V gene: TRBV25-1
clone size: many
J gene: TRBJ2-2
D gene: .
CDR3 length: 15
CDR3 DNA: TGTGCCAGCAGTGAATCTGTCCCCGCGGCCGGGGAGCTGTTTTTT
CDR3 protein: CASSESVPAAGELFF

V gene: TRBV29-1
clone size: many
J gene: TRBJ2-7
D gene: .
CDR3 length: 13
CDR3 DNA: TGCAGCGCCCGGGGAGGCCGAACCTACGAGCAGTACTTC
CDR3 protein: CSARGGRTYEQYF

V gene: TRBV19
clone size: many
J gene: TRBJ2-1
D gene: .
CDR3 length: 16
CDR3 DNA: TGTGCCAGTAGTGTCTCCCTGGCGGGAAACTACAATGAGCAGTTCTTC
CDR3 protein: CASSVSLAGNYNEQFF

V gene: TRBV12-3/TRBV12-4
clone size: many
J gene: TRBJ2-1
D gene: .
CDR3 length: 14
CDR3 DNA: TGTGCCAGCAGTTTCTACGAGATCCTCAATGAGCAGTTCTTC
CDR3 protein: CASSFYEILNEQFF

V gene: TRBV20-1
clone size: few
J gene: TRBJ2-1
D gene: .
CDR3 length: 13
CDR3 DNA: TGCAGTGCTAGACCACGGGGGGCAAGTGAGCAGTTCTTC
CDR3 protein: CSARPRGASEQFF

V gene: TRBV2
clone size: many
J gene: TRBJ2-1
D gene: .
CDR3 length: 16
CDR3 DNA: TGTGCCAGCAGGGACGACAATTGGGACCCCTACAATGAGCAGTTCTTC
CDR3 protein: CASRDDNWDPYNEQFF

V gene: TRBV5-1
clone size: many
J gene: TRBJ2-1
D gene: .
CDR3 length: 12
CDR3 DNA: TGCGCCAGCACCAGCGGAAACAATGAGCAGTTCTTC
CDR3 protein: CASTSGNNEQFF

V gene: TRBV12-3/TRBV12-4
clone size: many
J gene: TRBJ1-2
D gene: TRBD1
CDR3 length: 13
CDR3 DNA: TGTGCCAGCAGTTTCGGACAGGGGATAGGCTACACCTTC
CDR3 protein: CASSFGQGIGYTF

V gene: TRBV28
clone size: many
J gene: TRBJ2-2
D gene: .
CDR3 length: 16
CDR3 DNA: TGTGCCAGCGAGTCCCCAGCCGGGGATAACACCGGGGAGCTGTTTTTT
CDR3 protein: CASESPAGDNTGELFF

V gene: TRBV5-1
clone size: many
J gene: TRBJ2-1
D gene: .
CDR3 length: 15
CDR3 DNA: TGCGCCAGCAGCCCGGGGTACAGGGCTTACAATGAGCAGTTCTTC
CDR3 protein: CASSPGYRAYNEQFF

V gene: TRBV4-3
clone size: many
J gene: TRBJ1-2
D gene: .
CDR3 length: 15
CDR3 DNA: TGCGCCAGCAGCCAAGATTTGGGACTTATCTATGGCTACACCTTC
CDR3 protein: CASSQDLGLIYGYTF

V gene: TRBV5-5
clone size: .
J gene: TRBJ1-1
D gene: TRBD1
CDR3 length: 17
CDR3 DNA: TGTGCCAGCAGCCCCCGGGACAGGGGGCTGGGAGGCACTGAAGCTTTCTTT
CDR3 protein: CASSPRDRGLGGTEAFF

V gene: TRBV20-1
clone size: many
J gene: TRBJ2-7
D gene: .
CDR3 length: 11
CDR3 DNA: TGCAGTGCCCGGGACACCTACGAGCAGTACTTC
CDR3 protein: CSARDTYEQYF

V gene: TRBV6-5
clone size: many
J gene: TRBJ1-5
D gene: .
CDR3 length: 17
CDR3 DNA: TGTGCCAGCAGTTACTCGAGTTTCCCTGGGAGCAATCAGCCCCAGCATTTT
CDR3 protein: CASSYSSFPGSNQPQHF

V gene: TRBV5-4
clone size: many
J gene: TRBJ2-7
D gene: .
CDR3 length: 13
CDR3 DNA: TGTGCCAGCAGCTTGGGGATCTCCTACGAGCAGTACTTC
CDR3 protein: CASSLGISYEQYF

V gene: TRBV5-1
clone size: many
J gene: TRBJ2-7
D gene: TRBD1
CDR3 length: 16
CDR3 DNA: TGCGCCAGCAGCGCCGCCGGGACAGGGAACTCCTACGAGCAGTACTTC
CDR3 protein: CASSAAGTGNSYEQYF

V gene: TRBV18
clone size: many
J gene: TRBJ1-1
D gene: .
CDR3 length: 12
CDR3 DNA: TGTGCCAGCTCTCAGAGGAACACTGAAGCTTTCTTT
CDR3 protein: CASSQRNTEAFF

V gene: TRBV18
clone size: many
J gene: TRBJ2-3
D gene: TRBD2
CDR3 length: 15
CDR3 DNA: TGTGCCAGCTCACCACGCGGGAGCTCCACAGATACGCAGTATTTT
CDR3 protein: CASSPRGSSTDTQYF

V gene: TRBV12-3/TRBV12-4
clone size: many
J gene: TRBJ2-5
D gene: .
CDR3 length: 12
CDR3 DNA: TGTGCCAGCAGTGGGGGGCCCCGGACCCAGTACTTC
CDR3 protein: CASSGGPRTQYF